Detailed here is one T cell receptor (beta chain). No antigen is known for it. CD45RO/CCR7/CD25/CD127/CD95/CD27 staining was used to isolate CD4+ naive, central memory, regulatory and stem cell-like memory cells by sorting. The record originates from a study of beta chain features in type 1 diabetes. J was trimmed by 6 bases and V by 7 bases; bases with no gene match: 5. In germline, CDR1 is SEHNR, CDR2 FQNEAQ (reference sequence). This CDR3 has 13 residues. The entirety of the isolated RNA underwent reverse transcription, so expressed TCRB transcripts were sequenced. Clones were sequenced by immunoSEQ multiplex PCR, and TCRdb holds only the in-frame ones, with some missing. Of about 260,000 clones listed, around 68% are singletons. Study conclusions and caveats: Patients' naive, central memory and regulatory TCRB repertoires appeared more alike than those of healthy donors. People with Type 1 diabetes carried modestly yet significantly shorter TCRB CDR3s in all four CD4+ subsets.

The TCR sequence derives from a man under 40 in good health. Sequenced material: naive CD4+ T cells from blood. The genes are TRBV7-9 and TRBJ2-2; 7 bases map to TRBD1. CDR3 DNA: TGTGCCAGCACCCTTACAGGGGCCGGGGAGCTGTTTTTT. Protein product: CASTLTGAGELFF.